The 17 T cell receptor beta chains below all came from one sample that was sequenced in a study of cytomegalovirus exposure and HLA in healthy donors. PCR primers comprised 60 Vbeta and 13 Jbeta primers. TCRdb's copy holds only in-frame clones and misses some; the assay was immunoSEQ multiplex PCR. Of a few hundred thousand clones listed, around 77% are singletons. Sequencing was done on a sample of PBMCs. All receptors derive from a woman aged 25 to 45 in good health and CMV-seronegative.

This clone showed up just a few times. The genes are TRBV25-1 and TRBJ2-3; D gene uncertain. Germline CDR1 reads MGHDK; CDR2 reads SYGVNS. The CDR3 covers 15 residues. Trimming removed 1 base at V and 1 base at J, with 9 bases between. The CDR3 is CASSELYGGTDTQYF. The CDR3 DNA reads TGTGCCAGCAGTGAATTGTACGGTGGCACAGATACGCAGTATTTT.

The rearrangement joins TRBV19 to TRBJ2-7, with 7 bases fitting TRBD1. This CDR3 region has 13 residues. Trimming removed 6 bases from V and 5 bases from J; junction bases left unmatched: 7. The germline V gene has CDR1 LNHDA and CDR2 SQIVND (reference sequence). The CDR3 loop is CASSLDRVDEQYF. CDR3 DNA sequence: TGTGCCAGTAGCCTCGACAGGGTGGACGAGCAGTACTTC.

This clone was detected a few times. The rearrangement joins TRBV10-3 to TRBJ2-1; TRBD2 aligns across 12 bases. V gave up 0 bases and J gave up 4 bases; unmatched junction bases: 22. The germline V gene has CDR1 ENHRY and CDR2 SYGVKD. The CDR3 totals 23 residues. DNA for the CDR3: TGTGCCATCAGTGAGTCGAGGGCGGTGACAAGGCCTAGCGGGAGGGAAATGTACAATGAGCAGTTCTTC. This sequence encodes CAISESRAVTRPSGREMYNEQFF.

The rearrangement joins TRBV4-2 to TRBJ1-3; D call uncertain. This CDR3 region has 14 residues. The V gene lost 0 bases and the J gene lost 2 bases, with 5 bases spanning the gap. Per the germline V gene, CDR1 is LGHNA and CDR2 is YNFKEQ. CDR3 region: CASSQETAGNTIYF. For the CDR3, the DNA is TGTGCCAGCAGCCAAGAAACAGCTGGAAACACCATATATTTT.

The rearrangement uses TRBV5-4 and TRBJ2-1; D not certain. Between the trimmed V and J ends, which lost 3 bases and 9 bases, there was a span of 10 bases. CDR3 size: 12 residues. Germline CDR1 is SGHNT and CDR2 is YYREEE (reference sequence). The CDR3 spells CASSSVFGEQFF. The CDR3 nucleotides are TGTGCCAGCAGCTCGGTATTTGGTGAGCAGTTCTTC.

The V gene is TRBV7-9, the J gene TRBJ1-5; D not certain. The CDR3 runs to 13 residues. Germline V gene sequence: CDR1 SEHNR, CDR2 FQNEAQ (reference sequence). Trimming left V 6 bases short and J 1 base short, with 7 bases between. CDR3 coding DNA: TGTGCCAGCAGTGCAGGAAGCAATCAGCCCCAGCATTTT. Translating it yields CASSAGSNQPQHF.

This clone was recorded a few times. A read error may account for a junction end that differs from germline. The rearrangement links TRBV30 to TRBJ1-2, with 7 bases lining up with TRBD1. The CDR3 has 13 amino acids. Germline CDR1 is GTSNPN and CDR2 is SVGIG (reference sequence). The CDR3 loop reads CAWREPGQRWNFF. DNA of the CDR3: TGTGCCTGGAGGGAACCGGGACAGAGATGGAACTTCTTC.

The DNA for the CDR3 is TGTGCCAGCAGTGGCGAAATGGGCAATCAGCCCCAGCATTTT. It codes for CASSGEMGNQPQHF. This chain uses TRBV6-1 with TRBJ1-5, with D hard to call. V dropped 4 bases and J dropped 2 bases, with 9 bases sitting between them. The CDR3 runs 14 residues. The germline V gene has CDR1 MNHNS and CDR2 SASEGT.

The J gene is TRBJ2-7, the V gene TRBV6-1; 7 bases are a match to TRBD2. This CDR3 comprises 15 residues. Losses at the gene ends were 5 bases for V and 1 base for J; bases not matched to a gene: 8. CDR1 and CDR2 (germline): MNHNS, SASEGT. CDR3 residues: CASSHGGSPSYEQYF. The CDR3 nucleotides are TGTGCCAGCAGTCACGGGGGGAGTCCTTCCTACGAGCAGTACTTC.

The V call is TRBV6-5, the J call TRBJ1-1; D gene uncertain. CDR1 is MNHEY and CDR2 is SVGAGI in the germline V gene. Trimming removed 1 base at V and 2 bases at J, with 11 bases between. The CDR3 extends over 15 amino acids. The CDR3 region is CASSYFRGGNTEAFF. The CDR3, as DNA: TGTGCCAGCAGTTACTTCCGGGGAGGAAACACTGAAGCTTTCTTT.

The chain has TRBV2 and TRBJ1-2, with D perhaps matching TRBD1 (5 bases). The CDR3 sequence is 13 residues long. Looked up from germline, CDR1 is SNHLY and CDR2 is FYNNEI. Trimming stripped 6 bases from V and 6 bases from J, with 14 bases between. For the CDR3, the DNA is TGTGCCAGCAGGGTCAGGGAAAATCATGGCTACACCTTC. Its protein is CASRVRENHGYTF.

The chain couples TRBV4-1 to TRBJ1-2; TRBD1 aligns across 7 bases. From germline, CDR1 is MGHRA and CDR2 YSYEKL. CDR3 length: 14 residues. V lost 2 bases, J lost 6 bases, and 6 bases stayed unmatched. The CDR3 is CASSQRGQWNGYTF. The CDR3 DNA is TGCGCCAGCAGCCAAAGGGGGCAATGGAATGGCTACACCTTC.

The V call is TRBV5-1, the J call TRBJ2-1; D perhaps matches TRBD2 (5 bases). The CDR3 loop spans 14 amino acids. V shed 7 bases and J shed 3 bases, with 14 bases lying between them. Germline assignment: CDR1 SGHRS and CDR2 YFSETQ. This CDR3 reads CASVRAEGYNEQFF. DNA for the CDR3: TGCGCCAGCGTCCGGGCAGAGGGCTACAATGAGCAGTTCTTC.

This clone was recorded a few times. The chain recombines TRBV5-1 with TRBJ1-6; a possible D gene is TRBD1 (5 bases). Looked up from germline, CDR1 is SGHRS and CDR2 is YFSETQ. This CDR3 is built from 15 residues. V gave up 0 bases and J gave up 7 bases, with 11 bases separating them. CDR3 loop: CASSLEQGQNSPLHF. The CDR3 DNA reads TGCGCCAGCAGCTTGGAGCAGGGTCAAAATTCACCCCTCCACTTT. The entire variable domain, with the rest obtained from reference TRBV5-1 and TRBJ1-6, is as follows: KAGVTQTPRYLIKTRGQQVTLSCSPISGHRSVSWYQQTPGQGLQFLFEYFSETQRNKGNFPGRFSGRQFSNSRSEMNVSTLELGDSALYLCASSLEQGQNSPLHFGNGTRLTVT.

V is TRBV6-6 and J is TRBJ2-1; the match to TRBD2 covers 8 bases. V shed 5 bases, J shed 7 bases, and the junction held 4 bases outside the gene matches. CDR1 MNHNY and CDR2 SVGAGI come from the germline V gene (reference sequence). CDR3 length: 13 residues. CDR3 loop: CASSISGSNEQFF. In DNA form, the CDR3 reads TGTGCCAGCAGTATAAGCGGGAGTAATGAGCAGTTCTTC.

This sequence joins TRBV7-8 and TRBJ2-1, with D possibly being TRBD2 (6 bases). V was clipped by 7 bases and J by 7 bases, with 20 bases between them. In germline, CDR1 is SGHVS, CDR2 FQNEAQ. The CDR3 extends over 15 amino acids. The CDR3: CASTRVRDTVNEQFF. The CDR3 DNA sequence: TGTGCCAGCACAAGGGTGCGGGATACGGTAAATGAGCAGTTCTTC.

The V call is TRBV9, the J call TRBJ1-4; tentatively, D is TRBD1 (5 bases). This CDR3 region has 17 residues. Germline V gene data show CDR1 as SGDLS and CDR2 as YYNGEE. V lost 3 bases and J lost 7, with 22 bases in between. CDR3 nucleotides: TGTGCCAGCAGCGCAGGAACCTCAGGGTTCGGTGGTGAAAAACTGTTTTTT. This sequence encodes CASSAGTSGFGGEKLFF.